Each of the 15 T cell receptor beta chains below was sequenced from the same sample in a study of cytomegalovirus exposure and HLA in healthy donors. The PCR employed 60 Vbeta primers together with 13 Jbeta primers. Using immunoSEQ multiplex PCR, the repertoire was profiled, and TCRdb retains in-frame clones only, with some absent. The data hold about 120,000 clones, with 70% to 80% observed a single time. Input material: PBMCs. All receptors derive from a human donor in good health.

V and J are TRBV6-1 and TRBJ2-7; D is ambiguous. Trimming took off 7 bases at V and 1 base at J, with 11 bases between the two ends. Looked up from germline, CDR1 is MNHNS and CDR2 is SASEGT. This CDR3 spans 13 amino acids. The CDR3 DNA reads as TGTGCCAGCACTGTGGGCGAGTCCTACGAGCAGTACTTC. Its protein is CASTVGESYEQYF.

The chain uses TRBV4-2 and TRBJ2-2; 9 bases align to TRBD1. The germline gives CDR1 LGHNA, CDR2 YNFKEQ. The ends lost 5 bases at V and 3 bases at J; junction bases unmatched: 7. The CDR3 is made up of 16 amino acids. The CDR3 bases are TGTGCCAGCAGCTGGGCGGGACAGGGAGACACCGGGGAGCTGTTTTTT. It encodes CASSWAGQGDTGELFF.

This clone was detected only a few times. This chain joins TRBV6-1 and TRBJ2-3; D is possibly TRBD1 (6 bases). The CDR3 has 17 residues. Trimming pared 2 bases from V and 2 bases from J, leaving 17 bases between. Per germline, CDR1 MNHNS and CDR2 SASEGT. CDR3: CASSEKGGLGHTDTQYF. For the CDR3, the DNA is TGTGCCAGCAGTGAAAAAGGGGGATTGGGACACACAGATACGCAGTATTTT.

The chain employs TRBV15 and TRBJ2-3; D unresolved. V was cut by 6 bases and J by 0 bases, with 7 bases left in between. The CDR3 is 13 amino acids. Germline lookup yields CDR1 LNHNV and CDR2 YYDKDF (reference sequence). CDR3 protein: CATSTPSTDTQYF. CDR3 DNA sequence: TGTGCCACCAGTACTCCTAGCACAGATACGCAGTATTTT.

This clone was observed a few times. The chain is built from TRBV7-9 and TRBJ1-1; D is unclear. The CDR3 covers 17 residues. V lost 5 bases and J 0 bases, leaving 19 bases between the germline ends. Germline CDR1 is SEHNR and CDR2 is FQNEAQ (reference sequence). The CDR3 sequence: CASSPPMAGLMNTEAFF. Written as DNA, the CDR3 is TGTGCCAGCAGCCCTCCCATGGCAGGACTAATGAACACTGAAGCTTTCTTT.

V usage is TRBV11-3 and J usage is TRBJ2-1, with 7 positions matching TRBD2. The CDR3 length is 15 residues. The junction had 5 bases not matched to a gene; V was cut back by 0 bases and J by 6 bases. CDR1 and CDR2 from the germline V gene are SGHNT and YENEEA. The CDR3 DNA sequence: TGTGCCAGCAGCTTAGAGCCGGGAGGCCGCAATGAGCAGTTCTTC. Encoded protein: CASSLEPGGRNEQFF.

The gene calls are TRBV7-2 and TRBJ2-4; no clear D. This CDR3 spans 12 amino acids. V was pared by 1 base and J by 7 bases, with 5 bases between. The germline CDR1 and CDR2 sequences are SGHTA and FQGNSA. The CDR3 DNA sequence: TGTGCCAGCAGCTTAGTGGAGAACATTCAGTACTTC. Protein: CASSLVENIQYF.

The chain joins TRBV6-5 to TRBJ2-1; unclear D gene. The V end lost 1 base, the J end lost 4 bases, and 8 bases lay between the germline ends. Germline-derived CDR1 and CDR2 are MNHEY and SVGAGI. This CDR3 spans 14 amino acids. CDR3 DNA: TGTGCCAGCAGTTACTATTTTCCTTACAATGAGCAGTTCTTC. It encodes CASSYYFPYNEQFF.

A note on this clone: Other DNA sequences within the sample encode an identical CDR3. V and J are TRBV28 and TRBJ1-5; D is uncertain. The CDR3 length is 14 residues. From germline, CDR1 is MDHEN and CDR2 SYDVKM. V lost 2 bases and J 4 bases, leaving 9 bases between the germline ends. CDR3 in DNA: TGTGCCAGCAGTTTAAGCGGTAGTAATCAGCCCCAGCATTTT. This translates into CASSLSGSNQPQHF.

V is TRBV5-4 and J is TRBJ1-2; TRBD1 aligns across 8 bases. The CDR3 has 13 amino acids. Trimming took 6 bases from V and 8 from J; bases not matched to a gene: 9. Germline CDR1 and CDR2: SGHNT and YYREEE (reference sequence). CDR3 coding DNA: TGTGCCAGCAACATGGACAGGGTGGGAGGCTACACCTTC. It is translated as CASNMDRVGGYTF. Looking up the rest from reference TRBV5-4 and TRBJ1-2 gives the full variable domain: ETGVTQSPTHLIKTRGQQVTLRCSSQSGHNTVSWYQQALGQGPQFIFQYYREEENGRGNFPPRFSGLQFPNYSSELNVNALELDDSALYLCASNMDRVGGYTFGSGTRLTVV.

This chain connects TRBV7-9 to TRBJ2-7; 7 bases match TRBD2. CDR3 size: 15 residues. Trimming at V came to 4 bases and at J to 2 bases, leaving 8 bases not matched to a gene. Germline CDR1 SEHNR, CDR2 FQNEAQ (reference sequence). In DNA form, the CDR3 reads TGTGCCAGCAGCTCGAGCGGGGTTAACGCCTACGAGCAGTACTTC. This sequence encodes CASSSSGVNAYEQYF.

The gene calls are TRBV5-1 and TRBJ1-2; D gene uncertain. The CDR3 is 14 residues long. Germline loops: CDR1 SGHRS, CDR2 YFSETQ. Between the trimmed V and J ends, which lost 2 bases and 6 bases, there was a span of 14 bases. CDR3 amino acids: CASSFVDGLDGYTF. The CDR3 coding sequence is TGCGCCAGCAGCTTCGTCGACGGACTGGATGGCTACACCTTC.

This chain joins TRBV6-5 and TRBJ1-5, with TRBD1 as a possible D gene (5 bases). V was clipped by 6 bases and J by 1 base, with 13 bases between them. Germline-derived CDR1 and CDR2 are MNHEY and SVGAGI. The CDR3 contains 15 residues. For the CDR3, the DNA is TGTGCCAGCAGGAGAGACAGAGCAAGCAATCAGCCCCAGCATTTT. This sequence encodes CASRRDRASNQPQHF.

The chain is built from TRBV7-6 and TRBJ2-3; TRBD2 aligns across 8 bases. The V gene's germline CDR1 is SGHVS and CDR2 FNYEAQ. The length of the CDR3 is 17 residues. The V and J ends lost 1 base and 1 base, in that order; junction bases with no gene match: 7. For the CDR3, the DNA is TGTGCCAGCAGCTTAGTAGCGGGGTTCGGTGGCACAGATACGCAGTATTTT. Protein sequence: CASSLVAGFGGTDTQYF.

The V and J genes are TRBV7-6 and TRBJ1-6; TRBD1 might be the D (5 bases). CDR1 is SGHVS and CDR2 is FNYEAQ in the germline V gene. This CDR3 region has 17 residues. Deletions cut 5 bases from V and 9 bases from J, with 23 bases between. Written as DNA, the CDR3 is TGTGCCAGCAGCCTTGCACAGGCCCCAGGTTTAGGTTCACCCCTCCACTTT. Protein sequence: CASSLAQAPGLGSPLHF.